This T cell receptor beta chain was obtained from a study of PD-L1 blockade in urothelial cancer (TCRdb year 2017). As for the study more broadly: Every patient began therapy at some point between 2013 and 2015 and was given atezolizumab 1,200 mg intravenously every 3 weeks. Patients had an ECOG performance status of 0 or 1 and had received between 0 and 3 prior chemotherapy regimens. In the same patients who had TCR sequencing, pretreatment tumors also underwent whole exome sequencing and RNA sequencing. About 10 patients reached durable clinical benefit, while some 20 patients did not. Pretreatment tumor samples, along with matched peripheral blood serially collected before and after atezolizumab treatment, were subjected to TCR sequencing. A median of roughly 140,000 T cells and 80,000 to 95,000 unique TCRs was obtained from blood samples, and a median clonality of about 0.08 was observed. The study, an exploratory multi-omic analysis, examined somatic, immune and clinical correlates of response to PD-L1 blockade with atezolizumab in urothelial cancer. Durable clinical benefit was defined as progression-free survival longer than 6 months, and TCR features were also tested against progression-free and overall survival. Twenty-nine patients had pretreatment blood TCR-seq, roughly 24 had at least one posttreatment blood collection, and roughly 24 had tumor TCR-seq. About 90% of the 29 patients were males with bladder-origin urothelial cancer, and 18 of 29 reported a prior smoking history. Blood samples were analyzed 3 weeks after the start of treatment (second dose) and 6 weeks after the start of treatment.

Summary of the overall study and its limitations: Improved progression-free and overall survival was associated with having pretreatment peripheral blood TCR clonality below the median. Because the sample size was small (n ≈ 30) and many exploratory analyses were performed, the results are intended to be hypothesis-generating. Greater expansion of tumor-associated TCR clones in peripheral blood 3 weeks after the start of treatment was observed in patients with durable benefit (n of about 20, p = 0.022).

To note about this clone: It lacks a known antigen. Per-nucleotide qualities are absent, and no much larger clonotype sits a single base away.

To estimate absolute template abundance from read counts, synthetic TCR analog templates were spiked into each PCR. TCRbeta CDR3 regions were amplified from genomic DNA with bias-controlled V and J gene primers using the immunoSEQ assay. Sequencing of rearranged TCRbeta segments was done at approximately 20X coverage. The study's processing was this. Sequencing errors were corrected by clustering and CDR3s were annotated against IMGT to assign V, D and J genes. Out-of-frame and stop-codon sequences were excluded, and only productive TCRbeta rearrangements were used in downstream analyses. Clonality was calculated as one minus the Shannon entropy normalized by the log of the number of unique productive sequences. Clones differing between time points or between blood and tumor were identified by Fisher's exact test with Benjamini-Hochberg correction at adjusted p below 0.01. TCRdb holds this immuneACCESS table with in-frame rearrangements only. Some clones are missing; in checked studies, unresolved V genes explain under half, and the rest has no known cause. D and trimming were read from the DNA, whereas the V and J calls and clone size are those reported in that table. The sample yields tens of thousands of clones; 77% were counted once. In total, the top ten clones hold approximately 3.3% of the sample.

A cohort of approximately 30 patients with locally advanced or metastatic urothelial carcinoma, treated at Memorial Sloan Kettering on a trial protocol, was included. Peripheral blood mononuclear cells were collected pretreatment and during treatment, at between 1 and 8 total time points per patient. The Qiagen DNeasy Blood extraction kit was used to purify genomic DNA from total PBMCs and from tumor samples. PBMCs were collected pretreatment and during treatment, and were isolated and stored as previously described. The receptor was derived from a man between 65 and 85 years old with urothelial cancer. The starting material was PBMCs, obtained around atezolizumab (anti-PD-L1) treatment.

The sequence in DNA is TGTGCCAGCAGTGTTAGGACAGGGTCGTTTAATGAAAAACTGTTTTTT. It translates as CASSVRTGSFNEKLFF. This receptor chain uses TRBV2 and TRBJ1-4; the junction holds 8 bases that match TRBD1. Trimming accounts for 4 bases at V and 4 bases at J, while the number of junction bases matched to no gene is 8. The CDR3 starts with the cysteine, ends with the phenylalanine, and has 16 residues. CDR3 DNA only is kept here, 48 bases in frame from base 1. The germline V gene specifies SNHLY as CDR1 and FYNNEI as CDR2. Extended through the reference TRBV2 and TRBJ1-4 proteins, this CDR3 yields the full variable domain: EPEVTQTPSHQVTQMGQEVILRCVPISNHLYFYWYRQILGQKVEFLVSFYNNEISEKSEIFDDQFSVERPDGSNFTLKIRSTKLEDSAMYFCASSVRTGSFNEKLFFGSGTQLSVL.